A selection of T cell receptor beta chains follows, all from one sample in a study of T cell responses to AZD1222 COVID-19 vaccine. Produced via immunoSEQ multiplex PCR; TCRdb's table is partial and in-frame only. The profile shows some 110,000 clones, 70% to 90% of them singletons. The sequencing here drew on peripheral blood, taken 28 days after the second AZD1222 dose. All receptors derive from an adult who received the AZD1222 COVID-19 vaccine. The CDR3 runs from the conserved cysteine through the conserved F or W. Fields, in order: J gene, V gene, CDR3 protein.

TRBJ1-4,TRBV7-9,CASSPRVTQGARKLFF
TRBJ2-3,TRBV6-5,CASSPAAQGGDTQYF
TRBJ2-7,TRBV2,CASSDQGSYEQYF
TRBJ1-1,TRBV27,CASSFGVRITEAFF
TRBJ2-5,TRBV5-1,CASSLARASGRQETQYF
TRBJ2-7,TRBV7-8,CASSAQIPGHLVYEQYF
TRBJ1-2,TRBV10-3,CAISARPNYGYTF
TRBJ2-1,TRBV11-1,CASSSTGYPYNEQFF
TRBJ1-2,TRBV29-1,CSVGQNYGYTF
TRBJ1-2,TRBV6-6,CASSSTNRGATF
TRBJ2-3,TRBV19,CASRSSGNVADTQYF
TRBJ1-2,TRBV29-1,CSARTDHYGYTF
TRBJ1-5,TRBV7-2,CASSLQEGRGQPQHF
TRBJ1-2,TRBV21-1,CASSKARRAGNYGYTF
TRBJ1-1,TRBV27,CASSLSSGVPEAFF
TRBJ1-2,TRBV5-1,CASRSGSGNSGYTF
TRBJ1-5,TRBV7-2,CASSLEYSNQPQHF
TRBJ2-2,TRBV6-5,CASSYSGQGPGELFF
TRBJ1-5,TRBV21-1,CASSHPRQGRDNQPQHF
TRBJ1-2,TRBV27,CASSPGGGRYGYTF
TRBJ1-2,TRBV15,CATSSNRGSNYGYTF
TRBJ1-1,TRBV19,CASSTPTGRMNTEAFF
TRBJ1-2,TRBV19,CASSMVAGVKGYTF
TRBJ1-1,TRBV5-5,CASSLSQLNTEAFF
TRBJ1-6,TRBV21-1,CASSKPPSSYNSPLHF
TRBJ2-1,TRBV7-9,CASSFRGLGYNEQFF
TRBJ1-1,TRBV7-9,CASSLTPGTGAFF
TRBJ2-1,TRBV7-3,CASSSPRDRSNEQFF
TRBJ1-5,TRBV19,CASNHRGSNQPQHF
TRBJ2-2,TRBV7-8,CASSSRTAGELFF
TRBJ2-7,TRBV7-3,CASSSIEQPYEQYF
TRBJ2-3,TRBV9,CASSARGGDTQYF
TRBJ1-1,TRBV5-1,CASSPRTVRTEAFF
TRBJ2-5,TRBV19,CASSIAGFGQETQYF
TRBJ2-7,TRBV6-5,CASSYAVHYEQYF
TRBJ2-2,TRBV19,CASRLTPGQGGELFF
TRBJ2-3,TRBV27,CASSLGVPGTSRTDTQYF
TRBJ2-2,TRBV7-8,CASSLILAGVFRELFF
TRBJ2-5,TRBV11-2,CASSSTGLETQYF
TRBJ1-1,TRBV6-2/TRBV6-3,CASSYGIEAFF
TRBJ2-5,TRBV19,CASSIALRETQYF
TRBJ2-7,TRBV19,CASSKQGADEQYF
TRBJ2-7,TRBV27,CASSFGDHNEQYF
TRBJ1-5,TRBV7-9,CASSFTVNQPQHF
TRBJ1-2,TRBV9,CASSAEIYGTGDGYTF
TRBJ1-4,TRBV10-3,CAISDGQSNEKLFF